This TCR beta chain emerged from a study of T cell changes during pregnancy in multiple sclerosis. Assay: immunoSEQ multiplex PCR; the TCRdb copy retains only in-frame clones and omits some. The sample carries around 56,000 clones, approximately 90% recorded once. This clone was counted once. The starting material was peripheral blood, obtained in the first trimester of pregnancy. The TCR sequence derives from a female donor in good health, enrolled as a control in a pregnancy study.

This CDR3 is CAISESGAGGLYNEQFF. The CDR3 DNA reads as TGTGCCATCAGTGAGTCGGGAGCGGGAGGGCTCTACAATGAGCAGTTCTTC. The chain is built from TRBV10-3 and TRBJ2-1; 10 nucleotides match TRBD2. The V segment lost 0 bases and the J segment 3 bases; nucleotides outside the gene matches: 5. The CDR3 is made up of 17 amino acids. Germline CDR1 and CDR2: ENHRY and SYGVKD.